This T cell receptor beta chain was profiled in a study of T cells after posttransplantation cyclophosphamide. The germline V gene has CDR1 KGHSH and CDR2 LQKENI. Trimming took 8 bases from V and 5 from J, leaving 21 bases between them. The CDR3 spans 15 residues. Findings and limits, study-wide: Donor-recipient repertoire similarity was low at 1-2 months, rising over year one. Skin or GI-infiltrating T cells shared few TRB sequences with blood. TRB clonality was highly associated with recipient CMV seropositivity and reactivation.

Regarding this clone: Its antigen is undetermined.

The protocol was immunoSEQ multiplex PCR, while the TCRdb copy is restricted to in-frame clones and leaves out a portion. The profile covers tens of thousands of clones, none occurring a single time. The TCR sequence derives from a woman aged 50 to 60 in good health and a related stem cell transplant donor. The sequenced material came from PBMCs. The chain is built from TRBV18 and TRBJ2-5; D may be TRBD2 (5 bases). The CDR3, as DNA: TGTGCCAGCACTCCGACATTCTTTCCGGGGGAGACCCAGTACTTC. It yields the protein CASTPTFFPGETQYF.